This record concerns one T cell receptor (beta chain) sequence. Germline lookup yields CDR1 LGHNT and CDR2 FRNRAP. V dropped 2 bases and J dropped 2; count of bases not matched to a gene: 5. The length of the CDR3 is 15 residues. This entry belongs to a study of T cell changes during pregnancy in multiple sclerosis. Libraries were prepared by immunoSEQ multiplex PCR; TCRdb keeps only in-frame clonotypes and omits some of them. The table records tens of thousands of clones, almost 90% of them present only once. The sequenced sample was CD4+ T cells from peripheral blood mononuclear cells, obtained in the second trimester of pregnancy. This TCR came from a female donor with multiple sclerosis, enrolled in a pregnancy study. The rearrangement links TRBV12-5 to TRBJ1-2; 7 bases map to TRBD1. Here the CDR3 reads CASGLSPTGNYGYTF. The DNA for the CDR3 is TGTGCTAGTGGTTTGTCCCCGACAGGGAACTATGGCTACACCTTC.